The 10 T cell receptor beta chains below come from one sample, sequenced in a study of Graves' ophthalmopathy and Graves' hyperthyroidism. For repertoire sequencing, the TCR beta CDR3 regions were amplified from RNA transcripts. First-round RT-PCR employed HTBI primers, with a second-round multiplex PCR after it. In TCRdb, the multiplex PCR reads were re-called with MiXCR into one record per CDR3 protein. Among about 480,000 distinct CDR3 sequences listed, around 14% were seen once. The source material was blood. These receptors came from a woman in her twenties or thirties with Graves' ophthalmopathy.

A word on this clonotype: This may stem from a read error, because a much larger clone lies one nucleotide away. The conserved final phenylalanine or tryptophan is absent from the CDR3, which likely points to a read error. The chain uses TRBV19 and TRBJ2-7, with D maybe TRBD2 (5 bases). The CDR3 totals 15 residues. Trimming took 1 base from V and 0 from J, leaving 10 bases between them. From germline, CDR1 is LNHDA and CDR2 SQIVND (reference sequence). The CDR3 spells CASSIVQRNSYEQYY. CDR3 bases: TGTGCCAGTAGTATAGTTCAGCGGAACTCCTACGAGCAGTACTAC.

This clonotype was seen ten or more times. This sequence joins TRBV12-3 or TRBV12-4 and TRBJ1-2; 10 bases map to TRBD1. The ends lost 4 bases at V and 7 bases at J; junction bases unmatched: 9. The CDR3 totals 15 residues. The CDR3: CASSSRQGARGGYTF. Written as DNA, the CDR3 is TGTGCCAGCAGTTCACGACAGGGGGCGAGGGGTGGCTACACCTTC.

The chain is built from TRBV12-3 or TRBV12-4 and TRBJ2-7; D unresolved. Trimming removed 1 base from V and 7 bases from J, with 14 bases in between. There are 14 residues in the CDR3. CDR3 residues: CASSLEAGPREQYF. The CDR3 coding sequence is TGTGCCAGCAGTTTAGAGGCAGGACCGAGGGAGCAGTACTTC.

Ten or more counts support this clonotype. The rearrangement joins TRBV28 to TRBJ1-1; D gene uncertain. Germline V gene lookup returns CDR1 MDHEN and CDR2 SYDVKM. V was pared by 5 bases and J by 7 bases, with 14 bases between. The CDR3 totals 13 residues. Here the CDR3 DNA reads TGTGCCAGCAGTGACCCGACGACGGATGAAGCTTTCTTT. This translates into CASSDPTTDEAFF.

This clonotype was seen a single time. Here the CDR3 reads CASSYSIMAFF. The CDR3 bases are TGTGCCAGCAGTTACTCGATAATGGCTTTCTTT. The rearrangement uses TRBV6-5 and TRBJ1-1; D ambiguous. The CDR3 has 11 residues. Between the trimmed V and J ends, which lost 0 bases and 11 bases, there was a span of 7 bases. Germline V lookup: CDR1 MNHEY, CDR2 SVGAGI.

This clonotype was seen ten or more times. The chain joins TRBV2 to TRBJ2-5; D tentatively reads TRBD1 or TRBD2 (7 bases each). CDR1 and CDR2 from the germline V gene are SNHLY and FYNNEI. CDR3 length: 15 residues. The ends were cut back, 3 bases at V and 5 bases at J, with 16 bases in the middle. This chain's CDR3 is CASSDPGGQSETQYF. CDR3 bases: TGTGCCAGCAGTGACCCGGGGGGACAGTCGGAGACCCAGTACTTC.

There are many counts of this clonotype. The chain recombines TRBV5-5 with TRBJ1-1; tentative D call: TRBD1 (6 bases). Between the trimmed V and J ends, which lost 2 bases and 3 bases, there was a span of 11 bases. This CDR3 is 14 amino acids long. Germline CDR1 and CDR2: SGHKS and YYEKEE (reference sequence). The CDR3 nucleotides read TGTGCCAGCAGCTTCGCAGGGGAAGACACTGAAGCTTTCTTT. This gives the protein CASSFAGEDTEAFF.

This clonotype was observed once. The chain uses TRBV6-1 and TRBJ2-7; 10 nucleotides line up with TRBD1. Germline-derived CDR1 and CDR2 are MNHNS and SASEGT. With 0 bases clipped from V and 3 bases from J, the junction kept 8 bases outside the gene matches. This CDR3 region has 17 residues. This CDR3 is CASSEAGGTGDLYEQYF. The DNA of the CDR3 is TGTGCCAGCAGTGAAGCGGGGGGGACAGGGGACCTCTACGAGCAGTACTTC.

A remark on this clonotype: Germline is not matched at one junction end, which may reflect a read error. The chain couples TRBV5-1 to TRBJ2-5; TRBD2 matches at 14 bases. Germline V gene lookup returns CDR1 SGHRS and CDR2 YFSETQ. This CDR3 is 15 amino acids long. The CDR3 spells CASSWTSGGSEAQYF. CDR3 nucleotide sequence: TGCGCCAGCAGCTGGACTAGCGGGGGGTCAGAGGCCCAGTACTTC.

This clonotype was observed at least ten times. The chain employs TRBV6-5 and TRBJ2-7, with D perhaps TRBD2 (5 bases). V lost 4 bases to trimming and J lost 2 bases, with 21 bases between them. Germline CDR1 MNHEY, CDR2 SVGAGI. The CDR3 spans 17 residues. The chain's CDR3 is CASSFRNLGLNTYEQYF. The CDR3 nucleotides read TGTGCCAGCAGTTTCAGAAATCTTGGACTGAATACCTACGAGCAGTACTTC.